Here is one T cell receptor (beta chain) with its context. The CDR3 covers 15 residues. Trimming took 1 base from V and 7 from J; bases not matched to a gene: 5. CDR1 MNHEY and CDR2 SMNVEV come from the germline V gene (reference sequence). Data came from immunoSEQ multiplex PCR; TCRdb stores just in-frame clones and leaves some out. Found here are 2.3 million or so clones, approximately 93% of them singletons; the top ten hold under 0.45%. These data are taken from a study of shared clonotypes between healthy human individuals. The V gene is TRBV27, the J gene TRBJ1-5, with TRBD1 matching 9 bases. This sequence originates from a young man in good health. Some clones in this sample may be carry-over from other donors' samples. The specimen was naive CD4+ T cells from PBMCs. The sample's subset: CD45RA+ positively selected. CDR3 sequence (DNA): TGTGCCAGCAGTTTATACAGGGGGCTAGGCCAGCCCCAGCATTTT. Protein sequence: CASSLYRGLGQPQHF.